One sample yielded the 30 T cell receptor beta chains listed below, sequenced in a study of T cell responses to AZD1222 COVID-19 vaccine. This table comes from immunoSEQ multiplex PCR, and its TCRdb copy is limited to in-frame clones, with some not included. Seen here are 90,000 to 110,000 clones, approximately 90% observed once, and the top ten hold 7% to 9%. The sample was peripheral blood, taken on day 0 of AZD1222 vaccination. The receptors derive from an adult in good health.

This chain connects TRBV12-5 to TRBJ2-1; TRBD2 matches at 9 bases. Germline-derived CDR1 and CDR2 are LGHNT and FRNRAP. Losses at the gene ends were 2 bases for V and 8 bases for J; bases not matched to a gene: 7. This CDR3 is built from 15 residues. CDR3 protein: CASGLKSSGSHEQFF. The CDR3 DNA is TGTGCTAGTGGTTTGAAGAGTAGCGGGAGCCATGAGCAGTTCTTC.

The chain carries TRBV3-1 (or the pseudogene TRBV3-2) and TRBJ2-7; perhaps D is TRBD1 or TRBD2 (6 bases each). CDR1 is LGHDT and CDR2 is YNNKEL in the germline V gene (reference sequence). The CDR3 totals 16 residues. The V gene lost 0 bases and the J gene lost 2 bases, with 14 bases spanning the gap. CDR3 nucleotide sequence: TGTGCCAGCAGCCAAGAGTTTTGGGGGGCCACCTACGAGCAGTACTTC. Protein: CASSQEFWGATYEQYF.

The rearrangement uses TRBV18 and TRBJ2-7, with D maybe TRBD1 (8 bases). There are 15 residues in the CDR3. The V and J ends lost 0 bases and 6 bases respectively, with 15 bases between them. Germline V lookup: CDR1 KGHSH, CDR2 LQKENI. CDR3 loop: CASSPPPTGEGEQYF. The DNA of the CDR3 is TGTGCCAGCTCACCACCGCCGACAGGGGAGGGCGAGCAGTACTTC.

The chain is built from TRBV3-1 (or the pseudogene TRBV3-2) and TRBJ2-5; D could derive from TRBD1 or TRBD2 (5 bases each). Germline V gives CDR1 LGHDT, CDR2 YNNKEL (reference sequence). With 8 bases removed from V and 0 bases from J, the gap between germline ends came to 10 bases. The CDR3 covers 13 residues. In DNA, the CDR3 is TGTGCCAGCCACGAGGGACACCAAGAGACCCAGTACTTC. Its translation is CASHEGHQETQYF.

This clone has only a few counts. The chain is built from TRBV10-1 and TRBJ1-4; maybe TRBD1 (6 bases). The germline gives CDR1 WNHNN, CDR2 SYGVQD (reference sequence). This CDR3 contains 15 residues. Trimming left V 2 bases short and J 4 bases short, with 11 bases between. The CDR3: CASSEGQRDNEKLFF. Written as DNA, the CDR3 is TGCGCCAGCAGTGAGGGACAGCGAGATAATGAAAAACTGTTTTTT.

V usage is TRBV4-1 and J usage is TRBJ2-3; TRBD2 aligns across 8 bases. Per the germline V gene, CDR1 is MGHRA and CDR2 is YSYEKL. This CDR3 is built from 15 residues. V shed 4 bases, J shed 6 bases, and the junction held 9 bases outside the gene matches. This CDR3 reads CASSPSGGAPDTQYF. DNA of the CDR3: TGCGCCAGCAGCCCATCGGGGGGGGCACCGGATACGCAGTATTTT.

The V call is TRBV27, the J call TRBJ2-3; the D is unclear. V was trimmed by 4 bases and J by 3 bases, leaving 11 bases between them. CDR1 and CDR2 from the germline V gene are MNHEY and SMNVEV (reference sequence). The CDR3 runs 14 residues. The CDR3 DNA is TGTGCCAGCAGTTCGTCCCGGGTGACAGATACGCAGTATTTT. Its translation is CASSSSRVTDTQYF.

This chain links TRBV29-1 with TRBJ1-4, with a weak D call TRBD1 (6 bases). V was trimmed by 2 bases and J by 4 bases, leaving 8 bases between them. From germline, CDR1 is SQVTM and CDR2 ANQGSEA. CDR3 length: 13 residues. CDR3 nucleotide sequence: TGCAGCGTTGAAAAACAGGGTAATGAAAAACTGTTTTTT. This gives the protein CSVEKQGNEKLFF.

This clone came up once. The chain combines TRBV11-2 with TRBJ2-1; possibly TRBD2 for D (6 bases). Germline V gives CDR1 SGHAT, CDR2 FQNNGV. Trimming took off 7 bases at V and 3 bases at J, with 16 bases between the two ends. The CDR3 totals 15 residues. For the CDR3, the DNA is TGTGCCAGCACCTCTGGGGTGGGAGGCTACAATGAGCAGTTCTTC. Its translation is CASTSGVGGYNEQFF.

The chain uses TRBV6-5 and TRBJ2-1, with no clear D. V lost 7 bases and J 7 bases, leaving 11 bases between the germline ends. Germline assignment: CDR1 MNHEY and CDR2 SVGAGI. This CDR3 comprises 12 residues. For the CDR3, the DNA is TGTGCCAGCACCGGTAACGGAAATGAGCAGTTCTTC. Translated, it gives CASTGNGNEQFF.

In its sample, this clone was seen once. The chain combines TRBV5-1 with TRBJ1-3; 10 bases line up with TRBD1. The junction had 4 bases not matched to a gene; V was cut back by 4 bases and J by 3 bases. The length of the CDR3 is 15 residues. The germline V gene encodes CDR1 SGHRS and CDR2 YFSETQ. The CDR3 coding sequence is TGCGCCAGCAGCATAGGGACAGGGGATGGAAACACCATATATTTT. Translated, it gives CASSIGTGDGNTIYF.

The chain has TRBV2 and TRBJ1-4; D is unresolved. The V and J ends lost 7 bases and 8 bases respectively, with 17 bases between them. This CDR3 region has 14 residues. Germline loops: CDR1 SNHLY, CDR2 FYNNEI. The CDR3 DNA reads as TGTGCCAGCACCAACCCTCTAGTCAGGGAAAAACTGTTTTTT. It yields the protein CASTNPLVREKLFF.

The CDR3 region is CASSSAGGNIQYF. The CDR3 DNA is TGTGCCAGCAGCTCGGCAGGAGGAAACATTCAGTACTTC. The chain combines TRBV11-2 with TRBJ2-4; the D gene is possibly TRBD2 (5 bases). Trimming left V 4 bases short and J 6 bases short, with 10 bases between. The CDR3 runs 13 residues. Germline V gene data show CDR1 as SGHAT and CDR2 as FQNNGV. Looking up the rest from reference TRBV11-2 and TRBJ2-4 gives the full variable domain: EAGVAQSPRYKIIEKRQSVAFWCNPISGHATLYWYQQILGQGPKLLIQFQNNGVVDDSQLPKDRFSAERLKGVDSTLKIQPAKLEDSAVYLCASSSAGGNIQYFGAGTRLSVL.

The rearrangement joins TRBV6-5 to TRBJ1-2; tentatively, D is TRBD1 (5 bases). This CDR3 has 13 residues. V was cut by 10 bases and J by 1 base, with 13 bases left in between. Germline loops: CDR1 MNHEY, CDR2 SVGAGI. The CDR3 DNA reads TGTGCCACCCGGGGGAGCGTTAACTATGGCTACACCTTC. It codes for CATRGSVNYGYTF.

This clone was counted a single time. The chain has TRBV23-1 and TRBJ2-7; D unresolved. TRBV23-1 is sorted into the ORF group, with uncertain function. Trimming took 6 bases from V and 3 from J, leaving 9 bases between them. The CDR3 covers 12 residues. The CDR3 loop is CASREWVYEQYF. The DNA of the CDR3 is TGCGCCAGCAGGGAATGGGTCTACGAGCAGTACTTC.

This chain uses TRBV5-3 with TRBJ1-6; D ambiguous. TRBV5-3 counts as an open reading frame of uncertain function. This CDR3 region has 16 residues. Deletions cut 2 bases from V and 0 bases from J, with 9 bases between. The DNA of the CDR3 is TGTGCCAGAAGCTTTTCGCGCGGCTCCTATAATTCACCCCTCCACTTT. It yields the protein CARSFSRGSYNSPLHF.

This clone appeared a few times. The rearrangement joins TRBV5-1 to TRBJ2-5, with 15 positions matching TRBD2. The CDR3 is 15 amino acids. In germline, CDR1 is SGHRS, CDR2 YFSETQ. The V segment lost 5 bases and the J segment 5 bases; nucleotides outside the gene matches: 4. CDR3 protein: CASRAGTSGRETQYF. For the CDR3, the DNA is TGCGCCAGCAGAGCCGGGACTAGCGGGAGGGAGACCCAGTACTTC.

V usage is TRBV5-1 and J usage is TRBJ1-4; D unclear. Deletions cut 3 bases from V and 0 bases from J, with 9 bases between. Germline CDR1 and CDR2: SGHRS and YFSETQ. The CDR3 is 15 residues long. In DNA, the CDR3 is TGCGCCAGCAGCTCCGCAGGTTCAACTAATGAAAAACTGTTTTTT. Translated: CASSSAGSTNEKLFF.

This chain links TRBV19 with TRBJ1-1, with TRBD1 matching over 7 bases. The CDR3 is 14 amino acids. The V gene end was trimmed by 8 bases and the J gene end by 3 bases; junction bases not matched to a gene: 9. Germline CDR1 is LNHDA and CDR2 is SQIVND (reference sequence). The CDR3 sequence is CASSNRGKDTEAFF. The CDR3 region has the DNA TGTGCCAGTTCCAACAGGGGAAAGGACACTGAAGCTTTCTTT.

The chain combines TRBV5-6 with TRBJ1-2, with D perhaps TRBD1 (6 bases). CDR3 length: 14 residues. Germline V gene data show CDR1 as SGHDT and CDR2 as YYEEEE. Trimming left V 0 bases short and J 3 bases short, with 9 bases between. The CDR3 protein is CASSLAGAHYGYTF. The CDR3 region has the DNA TGTGCCAGCAGCTTGGCGGGGGCGCACTATGGCTACACCTTC.

The CDR3: CASSWRGLATEAFF. CDR3 in DNA: TGTGCCAGCAGTTGGAGGGGGCTTGCCACTGAAGCTTTCTTT. The V gene is TRBV7-8, the J gene TRBJ1-1, with TRBD1 matching 7 bases. This CDR3 comprises 14 residues. V trimming: 6 bases; J trimming: 4 bases; junction bases outside the gene matches: 8. The V gene's germline CDR1 is SGHVS and CDR2 FQNEAQ.

This chain uses TRBV2 with TRBJ2-3, with D maybe TRBD2 (5 bases). The CDR3 is made up of 13 amino acids. CDR1 SNHLY and CDR2 FYNNEI come from the germline V gene. V lost 3 bases, J lost 3 bases, and 7 bases lay in between. CDR3 in DNA: TGTGCCAGCAGTGACGGGATAACAGATACGCAGTATTTT. It codes for CASSDGITDTQYF.

This clone appeared a few times. The chain joins TRBV28 to TRBJ1-2, with 8 bases identical to TRBD1. J gave up 6 bases and V 6 bases, and 6 bases lay outside the gene matches. The CDR3 runs 13 residues. Germline V lookup: CDR1 MDHEN, CDR2 SYDVKM. The CDR3 bases are TGTGCCAGCAGGCCGACAGGGGAAGATGGCTACACCTTC. It specifies CASRPTGEDGYTF.

V and J are TRBV7-9 and TRBJ1-2; possible D gene TRBD1, 5 bases. This CDR3 comprises 13 residues. Trimming pared 4 bases from V and 8 bases from J, leaving 14 bases between. CDR1 and CDR2 from the germline V gene are SEHNR and FQNEAQ (reference sequence). CDR3: CASSSWDGRGYTF. The CDR3 DNA follows: TGTGCCAGCAGCTCCTGGGACGGCAGGGGCTACACCTTC.

This chain connects TRBV10-3 to TRBJ2-1; D call uncertain. Looked up from germline, CDR1 is ENHRY and CDR2 is SYGVKD. The CDR3 runs 17 residues. V was trimmed by 3 bases and J by 0 bases, leaving 15 bases between them. CDR3 sequence: CAISELWLETSYNEQFF. DNA for the CDR3: TGTGCCATCAGTGAACTGTGGCTTGAGACCTCCTACAATGAGCAGTTCTTC.

V gene TRBV7-6 combines with J gene TRBJ2-3, with D hard to call. Trimming removed 1 base from V and 1 base from J, with 3 bases in between. This CDR3 is 13 amino acids long. Germline V gene lookup returns CDR1 SGHVS and CDR2 FNYEAQ. The CDR3 here is CASSLGGTDTQYF. CDR3 coding DNA: TGTGCCAGCAGCTTAGGGGGCACAGATACGCAGTATTTT. Looking up the rest from reference TRBV7-6 and TRBJ2-3 gives the full variable domain: GAGVSQSPRYKVTKRGQDVALRCDPISGHVSLYWYRQALGQGPEFLTYFNYEAQQDKSGLPNDRFSAERPEGSISTLTIQRTEQRDSAMYRCASSLGGTDTQYFGPGTRLTVL.

The count of this clone is one. J is TRBJ1-1 and V is TRBV24-1; 7 positions match TRBD1. This CDR3 contains 13 residues. Germline V CDR1 and CDR2: KGHDR, SFDVKD. The J segment lost 5 bases and the V segment lost 3 bases, leaving 2 bases of the junction unmatched. The CDR3 spells CATSDQQGTEAFF. As DNA, the CDR3 is TGTGCCACCAGTGATCAACAGGGGACTGAAGCTTTCTTT.

This clone appeared a few times. The V gene is TRBV2, the J gene TRBJ2-2; maybe TRBD2 (5 bases). The ends were cut back, 4 bases at V and 7 bases at J, with 10 bases in the middle. Germline CDR1 is SNHLY and CDR2 is FYNNEI. The CDR3 runs to 13 residues. The CDR3 coding sequence is TGTGCCAGCAGTGGAACCGAGGGCGGGGAGCTGTTTTTT. This sequence encodes CASSGTEGGELFF.

This clone was seen just once. The V and J genes are TRBV5-1 and TRBJ1-3; unclear D gene. This CDR3 contains 14 residues. V lost 0 bases and J lost 0, with 4 bases in between. The germline gives CDR1 SGHRS, CDR2 YFSETQ. The CDR3 loop reads CASSLGGSGNTIYF. CDR3 nucleotide sequence: TGCGCCAGCAGCTTGGGAGGCTCTGGAAACACCATATATTTT.

The chain couples TRBV27 to TRBJ1-5; D is uncertain. V lost 4 bases and J 3 bases, leaving 4 bases between the germline ends. This CDR3 comprises 12 residues. Germline assignment: CDR1 MNHEY and CDR2 SMNVEV (reference sequence). The CDR3 sequence: CASSSPNQPQHF. The CDR3 coding sequence is TGTGCCAGCAGTTCCCCCAATCAGCCCCAGCATTTT.